The entry below gives a single T cell receptor (beta chain) sequence along with its context. Its target is unknown. The sample comes from a study of tumor-infiltrating lymphocytes in localized non-small cell lung cancer. Study results and limitations: Higher tumor T cell infiltration than in uninvolved lung was supported by TCRbeta sequencing.

The ends were cut back, 5 bases at V and 5 bases at J, with 8 bases in the middle. There are 12 residues in the CDR3. Germline CDR1 MNHEY, CDR2 SVGAGI. TCRdb keeps only in-frame clones here, not all; method: immunoSEQ multiplex PCR. In the table there are roughly 13,000 clones, approximately 70% of which are singletons. The chain is built from TRBV6-5 and TRBJ2-3; no clear D. The sample taken for sequencing was lung tumor tissue. This receptor was obtained from a human donor with non-small cell lung cancer. The CDR3 sequence is CASSPSGDTQYF. CDR3 coding DNA: TGTGCCAGCAGTCCGTCGGGAGATACGCAGTATTTT.